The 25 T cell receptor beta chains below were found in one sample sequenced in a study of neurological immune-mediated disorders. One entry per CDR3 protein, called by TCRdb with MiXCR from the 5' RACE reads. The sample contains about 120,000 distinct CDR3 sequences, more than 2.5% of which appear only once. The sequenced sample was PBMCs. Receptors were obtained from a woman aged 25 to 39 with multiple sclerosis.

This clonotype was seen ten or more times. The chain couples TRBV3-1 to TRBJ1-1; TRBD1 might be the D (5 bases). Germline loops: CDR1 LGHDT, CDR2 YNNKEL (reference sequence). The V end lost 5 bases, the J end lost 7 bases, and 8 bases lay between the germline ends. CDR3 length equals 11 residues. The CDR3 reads CASSRGHEAFF. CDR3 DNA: TGTGCCAGCAGCAGGGGCCATGAAGCTTTCTTT.

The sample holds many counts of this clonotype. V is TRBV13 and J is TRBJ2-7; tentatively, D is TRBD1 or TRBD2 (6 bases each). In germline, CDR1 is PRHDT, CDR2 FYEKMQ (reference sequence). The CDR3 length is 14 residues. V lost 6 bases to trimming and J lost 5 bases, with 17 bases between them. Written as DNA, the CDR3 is TGTGCCAGCAGTTCCACAATGGGGGGCAACGAGCAGTACTTC. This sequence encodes CASSSTMGGNEQYF.

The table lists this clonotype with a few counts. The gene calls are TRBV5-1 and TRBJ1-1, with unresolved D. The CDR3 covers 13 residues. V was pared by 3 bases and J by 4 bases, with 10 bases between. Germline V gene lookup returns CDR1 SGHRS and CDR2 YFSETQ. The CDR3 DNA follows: TGCGCCAGCAGCTCCTTGGTCCCCACTGAAGCTTTCTTT. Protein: CASSSLVPTEAFF.

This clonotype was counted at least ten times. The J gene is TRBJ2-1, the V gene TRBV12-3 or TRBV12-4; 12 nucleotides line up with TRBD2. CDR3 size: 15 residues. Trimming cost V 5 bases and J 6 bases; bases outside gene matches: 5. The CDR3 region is CASSGLAGRGNEQFF. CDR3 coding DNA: TGTGCCAGCAGTGGACTAGCGGGGAGGGGCAATGAGCAGTTCTTC.

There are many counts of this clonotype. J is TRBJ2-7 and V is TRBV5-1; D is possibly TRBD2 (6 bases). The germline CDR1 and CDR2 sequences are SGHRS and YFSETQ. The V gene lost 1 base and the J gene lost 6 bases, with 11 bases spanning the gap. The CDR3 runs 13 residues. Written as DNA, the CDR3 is TGCGCCAGCAGCTTGAATCGGGAGCTCGAGCAGTACTTC. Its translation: CASSLNRELEQYF.

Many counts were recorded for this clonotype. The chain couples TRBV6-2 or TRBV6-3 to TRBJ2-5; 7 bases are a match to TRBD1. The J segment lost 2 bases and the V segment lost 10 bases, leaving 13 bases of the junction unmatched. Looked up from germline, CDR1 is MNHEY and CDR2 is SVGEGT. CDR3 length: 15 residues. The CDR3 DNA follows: TGTGCCATCAACTCGATTCCGGGACAGCAAGAGACCCAGTACTTC. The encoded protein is CAINSIPGQQETQYF.

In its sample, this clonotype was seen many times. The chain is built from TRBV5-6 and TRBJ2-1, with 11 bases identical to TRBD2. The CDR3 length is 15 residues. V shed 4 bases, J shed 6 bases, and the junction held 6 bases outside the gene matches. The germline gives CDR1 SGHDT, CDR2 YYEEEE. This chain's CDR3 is CASSRSGRDFNEQFF. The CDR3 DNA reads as TGTGCCAGCAGCCGTAGCGGGAGGGACTTCAATGAGCAGTTCTTC.

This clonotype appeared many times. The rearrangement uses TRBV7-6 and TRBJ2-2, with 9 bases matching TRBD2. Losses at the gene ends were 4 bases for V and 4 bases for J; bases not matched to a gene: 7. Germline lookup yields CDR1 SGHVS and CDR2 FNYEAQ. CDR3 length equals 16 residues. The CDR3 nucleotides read TGTGCCAGCAGCTGGTCGCGGGAGGGCCCCACCGGGGAGCTGTTTTTT. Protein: CASSWSREGPTGELFF.

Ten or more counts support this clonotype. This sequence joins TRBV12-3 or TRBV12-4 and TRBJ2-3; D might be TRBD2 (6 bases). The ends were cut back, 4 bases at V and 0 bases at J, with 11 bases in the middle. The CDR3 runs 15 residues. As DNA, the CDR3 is TGTGCCAGCAGTTCCTTCCGGGAGAGCACAGATACGCAGTATTTT. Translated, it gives CASSSFRESTDTQYF.

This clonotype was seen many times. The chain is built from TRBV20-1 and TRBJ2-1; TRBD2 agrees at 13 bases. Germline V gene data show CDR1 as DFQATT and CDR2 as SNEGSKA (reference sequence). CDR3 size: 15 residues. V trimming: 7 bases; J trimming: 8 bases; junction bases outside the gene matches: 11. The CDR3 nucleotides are TGCAGTGTCCTAACTAGCGGGAGGGCCCCAGATGAGCAGTTCTTC. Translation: CSVLTSGRAPDEQFF.

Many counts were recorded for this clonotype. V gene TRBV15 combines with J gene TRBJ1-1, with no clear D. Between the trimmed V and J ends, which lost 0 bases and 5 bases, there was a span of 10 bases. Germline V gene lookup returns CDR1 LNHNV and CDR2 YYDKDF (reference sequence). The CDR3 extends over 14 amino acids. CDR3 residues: CATSRERGSTEAFF. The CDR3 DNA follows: TGTGCCACCAGCAGAGAACGAGGGAGTACTGAAGCTTTCTTT.

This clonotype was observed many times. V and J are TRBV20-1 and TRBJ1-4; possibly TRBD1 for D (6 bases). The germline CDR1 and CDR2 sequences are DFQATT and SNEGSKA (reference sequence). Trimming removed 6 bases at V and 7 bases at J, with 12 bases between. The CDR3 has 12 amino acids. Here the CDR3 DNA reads TGCAGTGCCTTGGGACAAGCTGAAAAACTGTTTTTT. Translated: CSALGQAEKLFF.

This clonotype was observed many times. CDR3 residues: CSASGGLPQETQYF. As DNA, the CDR3 is TGCAGTGCTAGCGGGGGCCTCCCCCAAGAGACCCAGTACTTC. The chain has TRBV20-1 and TRBJ2-5; D possibly uses TRBD1 or TRBD2 (6 bases each). V lost 3 bases, J lost 1 base, and 12 bases lay in between. The CDR3 sequence is 14 residues long. Germline V gives CDR1 DFQATT, CDR2 SNEGSKA (reference sequence).

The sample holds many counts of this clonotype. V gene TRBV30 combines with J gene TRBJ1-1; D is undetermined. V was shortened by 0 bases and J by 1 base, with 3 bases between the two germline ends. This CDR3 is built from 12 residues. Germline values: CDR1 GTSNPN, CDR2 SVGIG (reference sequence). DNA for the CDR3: TGTGCCTGGAGTGTAGGGAACACTGAAGCTTTCTTT. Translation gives CAWSVGNTEAFF.

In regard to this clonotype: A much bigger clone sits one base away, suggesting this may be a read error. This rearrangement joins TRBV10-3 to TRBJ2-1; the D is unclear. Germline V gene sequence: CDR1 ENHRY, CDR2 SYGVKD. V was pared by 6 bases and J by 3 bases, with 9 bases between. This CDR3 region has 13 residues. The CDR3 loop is CAISRTYYNEQFF. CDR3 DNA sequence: TGTGCCATCAGCCGAACCTACTACAATGAGCAGTTCTTC.

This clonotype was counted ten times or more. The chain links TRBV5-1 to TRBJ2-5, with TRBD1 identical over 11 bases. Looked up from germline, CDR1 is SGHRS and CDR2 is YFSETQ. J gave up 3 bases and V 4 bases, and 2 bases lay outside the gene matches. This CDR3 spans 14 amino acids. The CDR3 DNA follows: TGCGCCAGCAGCATGGGACAGGGGGAAGAGACCCAGTACTTC. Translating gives CASSMGQGEETQYF.

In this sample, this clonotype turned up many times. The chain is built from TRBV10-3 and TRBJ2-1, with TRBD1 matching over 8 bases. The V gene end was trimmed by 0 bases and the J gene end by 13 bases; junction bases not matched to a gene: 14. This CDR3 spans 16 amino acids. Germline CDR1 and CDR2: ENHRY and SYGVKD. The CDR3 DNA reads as TGTGCCATCAGTGAGTCGATGAACCCCGTTGGGACAGGACAGTTCTTC. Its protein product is CAISESMNPVGTGQFF.

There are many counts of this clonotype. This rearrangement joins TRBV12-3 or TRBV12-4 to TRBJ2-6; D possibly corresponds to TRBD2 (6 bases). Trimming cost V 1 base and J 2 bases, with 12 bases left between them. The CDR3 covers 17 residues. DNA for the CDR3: TGTGCCAGCAGTTTAGGGGCGGGACTGACTGGGGCCAACGTCCTGACTTTC. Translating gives CASSLGAGLTGANVLTF.

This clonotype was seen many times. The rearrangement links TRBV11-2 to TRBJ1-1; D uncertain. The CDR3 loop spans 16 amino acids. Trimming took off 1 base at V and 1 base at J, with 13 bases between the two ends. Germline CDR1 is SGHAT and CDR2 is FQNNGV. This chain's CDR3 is CASSLVRLRSNTEAFF. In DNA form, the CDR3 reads TGTGCCAGCAGCTTAGTGAGGCTGAGATCGAACACTGAAGCTTTCTTT.

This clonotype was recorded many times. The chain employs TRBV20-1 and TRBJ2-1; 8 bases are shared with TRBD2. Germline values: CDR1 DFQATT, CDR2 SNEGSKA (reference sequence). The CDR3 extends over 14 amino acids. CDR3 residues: CSALSPGGASEQFF. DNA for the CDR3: TGCAGCGCCCTTAGTCCGGGAGGGGCGAGTGAGCAGTTCTTC.

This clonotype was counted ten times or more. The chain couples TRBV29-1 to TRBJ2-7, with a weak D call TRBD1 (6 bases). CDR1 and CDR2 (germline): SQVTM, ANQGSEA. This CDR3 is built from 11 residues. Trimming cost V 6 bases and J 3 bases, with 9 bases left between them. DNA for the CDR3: TGCAGCGTGGTGGACAGCTACGAGCAGTACTTC. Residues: CSVVDSYEQYF.

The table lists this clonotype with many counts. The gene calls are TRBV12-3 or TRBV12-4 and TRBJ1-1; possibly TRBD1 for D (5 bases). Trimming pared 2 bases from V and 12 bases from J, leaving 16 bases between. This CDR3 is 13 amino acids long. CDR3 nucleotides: TGTGCCAGCAGTTTATACCGGGACCAATTCCCTTTCTTT. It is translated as CASSLYRDQFPFF.

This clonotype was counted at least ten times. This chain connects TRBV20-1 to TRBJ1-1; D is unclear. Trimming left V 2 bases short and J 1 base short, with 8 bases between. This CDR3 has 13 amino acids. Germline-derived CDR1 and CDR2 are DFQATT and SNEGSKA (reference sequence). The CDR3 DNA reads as TGCAGTGCTAGACCTACAGCGAACACTGAAGCTTTCTTT. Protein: CSARPTANTEAFF.

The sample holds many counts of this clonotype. In DNA, the CDR3 is TGTGCCAGCAGTTTCGGGCCGGAGGGCGAGCAGTACTTC. Translating gives CASSFGPEGEQYF. This chain joins TRBV27 and TRBJ2-7; D is perhaps TRBD2 (6 bases). The CDR3 is 13 amino acids. Germline lookup yields CDR1 MNHEY and CDR2 SMNVEV (reference sequence). V dropped 3 bases and J dropped 6 bases, with 12 bases sitting between them.

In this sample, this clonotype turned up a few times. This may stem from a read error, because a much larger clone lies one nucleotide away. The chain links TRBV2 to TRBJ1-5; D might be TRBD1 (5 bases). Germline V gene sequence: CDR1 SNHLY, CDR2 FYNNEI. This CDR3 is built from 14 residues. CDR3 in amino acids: CVSGPGLGDQPQHF. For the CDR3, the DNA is TGTGTCAGCGGGCCGGGGCTTGGGGATCAGCCCCAGCATTTT.